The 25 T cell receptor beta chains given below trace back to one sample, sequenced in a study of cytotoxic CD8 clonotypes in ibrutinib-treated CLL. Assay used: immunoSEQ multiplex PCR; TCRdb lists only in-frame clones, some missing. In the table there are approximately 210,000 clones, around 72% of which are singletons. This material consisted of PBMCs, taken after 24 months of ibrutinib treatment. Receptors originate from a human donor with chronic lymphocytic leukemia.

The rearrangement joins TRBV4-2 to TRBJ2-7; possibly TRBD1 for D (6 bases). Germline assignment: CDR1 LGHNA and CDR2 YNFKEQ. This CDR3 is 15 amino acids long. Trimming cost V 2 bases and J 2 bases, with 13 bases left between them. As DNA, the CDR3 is TGTGCCAGCAGCCAACCGGACAGTCTCCCCTACGAGCAGTACTTC. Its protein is CASSQPDSLPYEQYF.

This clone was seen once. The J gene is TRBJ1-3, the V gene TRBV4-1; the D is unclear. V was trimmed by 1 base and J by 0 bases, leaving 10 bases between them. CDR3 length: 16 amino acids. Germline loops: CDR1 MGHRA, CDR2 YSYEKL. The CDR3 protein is CASSQVAQLSGNTIYF. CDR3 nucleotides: TGCGCCAGCAGCCAAGTTGCGCAGCTCTCTGGAAACACCATATATTTT.

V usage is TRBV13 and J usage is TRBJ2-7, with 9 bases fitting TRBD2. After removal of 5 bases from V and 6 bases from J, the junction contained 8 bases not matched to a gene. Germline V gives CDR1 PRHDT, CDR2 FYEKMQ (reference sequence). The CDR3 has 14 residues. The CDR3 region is CASSRLSGRTEQYF. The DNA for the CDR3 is TGTGCCAGCAGCCGTCTCAGCGGGAGGACCGAGCAGTACTTC.

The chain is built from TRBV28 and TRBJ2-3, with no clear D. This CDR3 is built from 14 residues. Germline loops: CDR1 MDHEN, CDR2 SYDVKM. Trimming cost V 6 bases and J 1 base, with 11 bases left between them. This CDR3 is CASRPPPRTDTQYF. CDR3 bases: TGTGCCAGCAGACCCCCTCCGCGCACAGATACGCAGTATTTT.

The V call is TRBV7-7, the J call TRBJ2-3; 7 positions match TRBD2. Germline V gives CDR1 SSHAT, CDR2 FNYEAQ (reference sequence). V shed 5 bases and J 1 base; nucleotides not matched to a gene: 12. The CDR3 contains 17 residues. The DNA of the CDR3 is TGTGCCAGCAGCCGACGAGGGGTCCGGGAGGGCACAGATACGCAGTATTTT. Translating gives CASSRRGVREGTDTQYF. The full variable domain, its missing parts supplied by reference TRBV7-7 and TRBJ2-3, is GAGVSQSPRYKVTKRGQDVTLRCDPISSHATLYWYQQALGQGPEFLTYFNYEAQPDKSGLPSDRFSAERPEGSISTLTIQRTEQRDSAMYRCASSRRGVREGTDTQYFGPGTRLTVL.

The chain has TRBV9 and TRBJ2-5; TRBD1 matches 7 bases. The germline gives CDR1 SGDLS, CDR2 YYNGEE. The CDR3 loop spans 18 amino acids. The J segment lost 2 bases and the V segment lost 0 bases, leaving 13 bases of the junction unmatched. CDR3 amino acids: CASSVAPSTGVGQETQYF. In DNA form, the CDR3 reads TGTGCCAGCAGCGTAGCCCCCTCCACAGGGGTGGGTCAAGAGACCCAGTACTTC.

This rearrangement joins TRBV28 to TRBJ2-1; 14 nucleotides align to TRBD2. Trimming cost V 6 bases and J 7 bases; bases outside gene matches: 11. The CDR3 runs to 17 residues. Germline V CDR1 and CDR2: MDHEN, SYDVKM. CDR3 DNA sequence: TGTGCCAGCAGCCAAGGGACTAGCGGGAGAGGTTTTAATGAGCAGTTCTTC. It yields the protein CASSQGTSGRGFNEQFF.

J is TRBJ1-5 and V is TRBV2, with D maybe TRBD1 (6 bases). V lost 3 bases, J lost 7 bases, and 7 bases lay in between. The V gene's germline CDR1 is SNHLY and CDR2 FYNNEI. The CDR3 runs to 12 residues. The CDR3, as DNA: TGTGCCAGCAGTGATGGGGGCCAGCCCCAGCATTTT. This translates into CASSDGGQPQHF.

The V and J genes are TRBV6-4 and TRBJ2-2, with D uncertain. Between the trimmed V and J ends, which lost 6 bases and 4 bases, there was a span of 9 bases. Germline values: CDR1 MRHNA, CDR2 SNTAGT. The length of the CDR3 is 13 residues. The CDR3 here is CASRHSITGELFF. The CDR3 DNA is TGTGCCAGCAGGCACAGTATCACCGGGGAGCTGTTTTTT.

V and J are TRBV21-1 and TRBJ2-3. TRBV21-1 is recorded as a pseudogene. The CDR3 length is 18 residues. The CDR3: CASSKVSGWAHTTDTQYF. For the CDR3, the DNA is TGTGCCAGCAGCAAAGTATCGGGTTGGGCACATACCACAGATACGCAGTATTTT.

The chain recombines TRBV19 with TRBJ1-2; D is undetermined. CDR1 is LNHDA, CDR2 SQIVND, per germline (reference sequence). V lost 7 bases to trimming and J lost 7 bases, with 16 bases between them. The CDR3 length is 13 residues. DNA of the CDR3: TGTGCCAGTAACCCGCCCGGGGATAGTGGCTACACCTTC. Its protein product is CASNPPGDSGYTF. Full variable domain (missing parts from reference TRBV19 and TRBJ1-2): DGGITQSPKYLFRKEGQNVTLSCEQNLNHDAMYWYRQDPGQGLRLIYYSQIVNDFQKGDIAEGYSVSREKKESFPLTVTSAQKNPTAFYLCASNPPGDSGYTFGSGTRLTVV.

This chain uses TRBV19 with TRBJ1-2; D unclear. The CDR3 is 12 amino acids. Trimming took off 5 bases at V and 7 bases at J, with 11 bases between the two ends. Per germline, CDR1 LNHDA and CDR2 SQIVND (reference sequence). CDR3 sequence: CASSWEDRGYTF. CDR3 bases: TGTGCCAGTAGTTGGGAGGATCGTGGCTACACCTTC.

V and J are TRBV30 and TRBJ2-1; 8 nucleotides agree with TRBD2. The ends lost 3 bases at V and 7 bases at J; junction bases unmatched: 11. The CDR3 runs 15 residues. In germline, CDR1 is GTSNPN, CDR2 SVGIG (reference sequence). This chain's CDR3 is CAWSHQAGVRNEQFF. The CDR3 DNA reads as TGTGCCTGGAGCCATCAAGCGGGAGTAAGGAATGAGCAGTTCTTC.

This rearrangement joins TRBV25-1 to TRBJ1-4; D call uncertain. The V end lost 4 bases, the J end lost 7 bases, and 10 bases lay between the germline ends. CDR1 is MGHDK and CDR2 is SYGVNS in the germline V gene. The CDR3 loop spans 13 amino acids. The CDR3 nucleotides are TGTGCCAGCAGTGGAGGGAAAAGTGAAAAACTGTTTTTT. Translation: CASSGGKSEKLFF.

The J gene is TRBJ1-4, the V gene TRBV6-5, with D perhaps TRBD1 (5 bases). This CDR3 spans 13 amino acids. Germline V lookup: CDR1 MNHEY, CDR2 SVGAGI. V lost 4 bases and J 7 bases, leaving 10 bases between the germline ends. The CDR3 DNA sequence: TGTGCCAGCAGTTTGGGACTCGCTGAAAAACTGTTTTTT. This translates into CASSLGLAEKLFF.

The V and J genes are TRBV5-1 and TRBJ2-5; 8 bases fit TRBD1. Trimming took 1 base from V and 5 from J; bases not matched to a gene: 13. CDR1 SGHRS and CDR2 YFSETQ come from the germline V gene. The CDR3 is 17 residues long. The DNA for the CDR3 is TGCGCCAGCAGCTTGAATCTGGGCAGGGGGCTTGTGGAGACCCAGTACTTC. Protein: CASSLNLGRGLVETQYF.

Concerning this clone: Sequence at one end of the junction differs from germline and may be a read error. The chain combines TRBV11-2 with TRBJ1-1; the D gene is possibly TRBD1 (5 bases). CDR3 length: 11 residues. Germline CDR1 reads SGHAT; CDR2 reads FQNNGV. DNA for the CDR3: TGTGCCAGCAGCTCGACAGCTGAAGCCTTCTTT. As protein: CASSSTAEAFF.

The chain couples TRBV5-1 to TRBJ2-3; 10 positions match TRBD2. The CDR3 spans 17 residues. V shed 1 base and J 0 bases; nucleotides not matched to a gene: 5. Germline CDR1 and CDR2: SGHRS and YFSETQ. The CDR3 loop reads CASSLLAGASSTDTQYF. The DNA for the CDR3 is TGCGCCAGCAGCTTGCTAGCGGGAGCCTCAAGCACAGATACGCAGTATTTT. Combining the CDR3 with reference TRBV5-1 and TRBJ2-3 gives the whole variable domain KAGVTQTPRYLIKTRGQQVTLSCSPISGHRSVSWYQQTPGQGLQFLFEYFSETQRNKGNFPGRFSGRQFSNSRSEMNVSTLELGDSALYLCASSLLAGASSTDTQYFGPGTRLTVL.

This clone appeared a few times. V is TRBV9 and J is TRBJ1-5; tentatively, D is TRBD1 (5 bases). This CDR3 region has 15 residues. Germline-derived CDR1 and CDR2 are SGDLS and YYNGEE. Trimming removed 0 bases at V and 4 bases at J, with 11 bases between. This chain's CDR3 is CASSVAGGWNQPQHF. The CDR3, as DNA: TGTGCCAGCAGCGTAGCCGGGGGTTGGAATCAGCCCCAGCATTTT.

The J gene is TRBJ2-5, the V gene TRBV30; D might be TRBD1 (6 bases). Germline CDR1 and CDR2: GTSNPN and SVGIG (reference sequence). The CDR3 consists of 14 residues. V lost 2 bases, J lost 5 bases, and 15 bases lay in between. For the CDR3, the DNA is TGTGCCTGGAGTCCAGACAGGATTGGGGAGACCCAGTACTTC. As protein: CAWSPDRIGETQYF.

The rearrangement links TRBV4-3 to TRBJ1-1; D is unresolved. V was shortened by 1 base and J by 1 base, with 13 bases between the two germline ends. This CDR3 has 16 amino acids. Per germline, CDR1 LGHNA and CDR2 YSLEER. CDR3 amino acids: CASSQVGGGQNTEAFF. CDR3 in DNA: TGCGCCAGCAGCCAAGTGGGAGGCGGGCAGAACACTGAAGCTTTCTTT.

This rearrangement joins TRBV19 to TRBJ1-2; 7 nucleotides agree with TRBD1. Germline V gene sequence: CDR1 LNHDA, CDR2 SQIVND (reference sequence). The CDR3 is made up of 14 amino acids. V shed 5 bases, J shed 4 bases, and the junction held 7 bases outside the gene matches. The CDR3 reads CASSLGQEGYGYTF. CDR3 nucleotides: TGTGCCAGTAGTCTCGGACAGGAGGGCTATGGCTACACCTTC. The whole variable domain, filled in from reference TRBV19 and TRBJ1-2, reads DGGITQSPKYLFRKEGQNVTLSCEQNLNHDAMYWYRQDPGQGLRLIYYSQIVNDFQKGDIAEGYSVSREKKESFPLTVTSAQKNPTAFYLCASSLGQEGYGYTFGSGTRLTVV.

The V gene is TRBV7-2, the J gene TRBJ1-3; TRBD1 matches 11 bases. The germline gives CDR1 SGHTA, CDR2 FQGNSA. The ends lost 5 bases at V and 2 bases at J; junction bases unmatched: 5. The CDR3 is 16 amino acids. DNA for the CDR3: TGTGCCAGCAGCAGCAGGGGACAGGGGGCTGGAAACACCATATATTTT. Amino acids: CASSSRGQGAGNTIYF.

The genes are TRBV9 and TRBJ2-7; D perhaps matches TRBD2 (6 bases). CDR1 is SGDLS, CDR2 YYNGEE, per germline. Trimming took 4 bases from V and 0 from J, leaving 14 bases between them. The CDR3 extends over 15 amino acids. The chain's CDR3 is CASSRGGTYSYEQYF. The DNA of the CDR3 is TGTGCCAGCAGCCGCGGAGGGACTTACTCCTACGAGCAGTACTTC.

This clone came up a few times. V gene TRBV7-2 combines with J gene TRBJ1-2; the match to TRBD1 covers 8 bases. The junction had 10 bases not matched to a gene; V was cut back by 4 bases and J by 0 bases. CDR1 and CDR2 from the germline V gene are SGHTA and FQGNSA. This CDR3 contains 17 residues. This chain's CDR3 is CASSWPTGAHSNYGYTF. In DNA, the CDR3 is TGTGCCAGCAGCTGGCCGACAGGGGCCCATTCTAACTATGGCTACACCTTC.